The 22 T cell receptor beta chains reported below all come from one sample, sequenced in a study of cytomegalovirus exposure and HLA in healthy donors. The study ran its PCR with 60 Vbeta and 13 Jbeta primers. Sequencing was performed with immunoSEQ multiplex PCR; in TCRdb, only in-frame clones are kept and a portion is missing. The data hold some 180,000 clones, with approximately 79% observed a single time. Sequencing was carried out using PBMCs. The receptors come from a woman in her twenties or thirties in good health and CMV-seropositive.

This rearrangement joins TRBV5-5 to TRBJ2-7, with 7 nucleotides matching TRBD2. This CDR3 region has 17 residues. The germline V gene has CDR1 SGHKS and CDR2 YYEKEE (reference sequence). V gave up 6 bases and J gave up 0 bases; unmatched junction bases: 15. CDR3 loop: CASNPWAGESSSYEQYF. The CDR3 DNA reads TGTGCCAGCAACCCTTGGGCGGGGGAGTCTAGCTCCTACGAGCAGTACTTC.

V gene TRBV9 combines with J gene TRBJ2-5; tentative D call: TRBD2 (6 bases). This CDR3 region has 15 residues. The V gene's germline CDR1 is SGDLS and CDR2 YYNGEE. V lost 0 bases to trimming and J lost 3 bases, with 12 bases between them. CDR3 sequence (DNA): TGTGCCAGCAGCGTAGGGACTACCGGAAAAGAGACCCAGTACTTC. Translation gives CASSVGTTGKETQYF.

V and J are TRBV7-9 and TRBJ1-4, with a weak D call TRBD1 (6 bases). Germline CDR1 and CDR2: SEHNR and FQNEAQ (reference sequence). The CDR3 extends over 15 amino acids. V shed 5 bases and J shed 7 bases, with 17 bases lying between them. CDR3 DNA sequence: TGTGCCAGCAGCCCGGGGGGACAAGAAGGTGAAAAACTGTTTTTT. It is translated as CASSPGGQEGEKLFF. The variable domain in full, with the rest retrieved from reference TRBV7-9 and TRBJ1-4, is DTGVSQNPRHKITKRGQNVTFRCDPISEHNRLYWYRQTLGQGPEFLTYFQNEAQLEKSRLLSDRFSAERPKGSFSTLEIQRTEQGDSAMYLCASSPGGQEGEKLFFGSGTQLSVL.

In regard to this clone: Germline is not matched at one junction end, which may reflect a read error. V and J are TRBV5-4 and TRBJ2-5; 8 bases match TRBD1. There are 15 residues in the CDR3. Germline V CDR1 and CDR2: SGHNT, YYREEE (reference sequence). The CDR3 bases are TGTGCCAGCAGACAAAACAGGGGGTCTGAAGAAACCCAGTACTTC. Residues: CASRQNRGSEETQYF. The whole variable domain, filled in from reference TRBV5-4 and TRBJ2-5, reads ETGVTQSPTHLIKTRGQQVTLRCSSQSGHNTVSWYQQALGQGPQFIFQYYREEENGRGNFPPRFSGLQFPNYSSELNVNALELDDSALYLCASRQNRGSEETQYFGPGTRLLVL.

This chain links TRBV7-8 with TRBJ2-7; D might be TRBD1 (6 bases). The germline V gene encodes CDR1 SGHVS and CDR2 FQNEAQ. CDR3 size: 13 residues. V was cut by 3 bases and J by 2 bases, with 8 bases left in between. The CDR3 protein is CASSFGGTYEQYF. The CDR3 bases are TGTGCCAGCAGCTTTGGGGGCACCTACGAGCAGTACTTC.

The chain is built from TRBV18 and TRBJ2-5, with D tentatively TRBD1 (6 bases). Germline-derived CDR1 and CDR2 are KGHSH and LQKENI. This CDR3 contains 14 residues. The V gene lost 6 bases and the J gene lost 2 bases, with 13 bases spanning the gap. The CDR3 coding sequence is TGTGCCAGCTCCGTTACCGGGACACAAGAGACCCAGTACTTC. Amino acid sequence: CASSVTGTQETQYF.

The V gene is TRBV5-1, the J gene TRBJ1-1, with unresolved D. Per germline, CDR1 SGHRS and CDR2 YFSETQ. The V gene lost 4 bases and the J gene lost 3 bases, with 16 bases spanning the gap. CDR3 length equals 15 residues. The CDR3 DNA follows: TGCGCCAGCAGCCCGCCGGGGAAAGGGCACACTGAAGCTTTCTTT. Translated: CASSPPGKGHTEAFF.

This clone has only a few counts. V usage is TRBV11-3 and J usage is TRBJ2-1; perhaps TRBD2 as D (6 bases). Trimming pared 3 bases from V and 7 bases from J, leaving 19 bases between. This CDR3 is built from 16 residues. The V gene's germline CDR1 is SGHNT and CDR2 YENEEA. The CDR3 here is CASSLTWAGTVNEQFF. CDR3 bases: TGTGCCAGCAGCTTGACCTGGGCGGGGACGGTAAATGAGCAGTTCTTC.

The chain has TRBV11-2 and TRBJ2-2; D unresolved. The CDR3 extends over 16 amino acids. Trimming pared 2 bases from V and 1 base from J, leaving 11 bases between. Germline V gene lookup returns CDR1 SGHAT and CDR2 FQNNGV. The CDR3 here is CASSLNPPGNTGELFF. Here the CDR3 DNA reads TGTGCCAGCAGCTTAAACCCGCCCGGGAACACCGGGGAGCTGTTTTTT.

The rearrangement uses TRBV13 and TRBJ1-2, with TRBD1 identical over 10 bases. Losses at the gene ends were 5 bases for V and 6 bases for J; bases not matched to a gene: 12. CDR3 length: 16 amino acids. The germline gives CDR1 PRHDT, CDR2 FYEKMQ (reference sequence). The CDR3 loop is CASSPRDRGWEDGYTF. CDR3 DNA: TGTGCCAGCAGCCCGAGGGACAGGGGTTGGGAAGATGGCTACACCTTC.

The chain uses TRBV5-6 and TRBJ1-5; D is unclear. Per germline, CDR1 SGHDT and CDR2 YYEEEE. There are 12 residues in the CDR3. The ends were cut back, 0 bases at V and 7 bases at J, with 5 bases in the middle. Here the CDR3 reads CASSLAGQPQHF. The CDR3 nucleotides read TGTGCCAGCAGCTTGGCCGGGCAGCCCCAGCATTTT.

The V gene is TRBV7-8, the J gene TRBJ2-7; weak D call: TRBD1 (6 bases). Germline CDR1 and CDR2: SGHVS and FQNEAQ. Trimming shortened V by 5 bases and J by 4 bases, and 15 bases separated the two germline ends. This CDR3 is built from 14 residues. The CDR3 nucleotides are TGTGCCAGCAGCCCTGTAACAGGGCAATACGAGCAGTACTTC. Amino acid sequence: CASSPVTGQYEQYF.

The chain links TRBV6-4 to TRBJ2-1; 10 nucleotides agree with TRBD2. The CDR3 loop spans 15 amino acids. After removal of 8 bases from V and 7 bases from J, the junction contained 11 bases not matched to a gene. Germline CDR1 and CDR2: MRHNA and SNTAGT. The CDR3 region has the DNA TGTGCCAGCCGTCCACGATGGACTAGCGGAAATGAGCAGTTCTTC. This translates into CASRPRWTSGNEQFF.

V and J are TRBV7-9 and TRBJ1-1, with a possible D match to TRBD1 (6 bases). Germline V lookup: CDR1 SEHNR, CDR2 FQNEAQ (reference sequence). Trimming pared 2 bases from V and 9 bases from J, leaving 7 bases between. There are 11 residues in the CDR3. CDR3 sequence reads: CASSLQGKAFF. The DNA of the CDR3 is TGTGCCAGCAGCTTACAGGGGAAAGCTTTCTTT.

The chain is built from TRBV4-2 and TRBJ2-1; D is uncertain. The V gene lost 4 bases and the J gene lost 2 bases, with 12 bases spanning the gap. CDR1 LGHNA and CDR2 YNFKEQ come from the germline V gene. The CDR3 sequence is 15 residues long. Written as DNA, the CDR3 is TGTGCCAGCAGCCTCGACAAAAGACCCTACAATGAGCAGTTCTTC. This sequence encodes CASSLDKRPYNEQFF.

The genes are TRBV27 and TRBJ2-7; 7 positions match TRBD1. Trimming at V came to 5 bases and at J to 3 bases, leaving 7 bases not matched to a gene. The CDR3 covers 14 residues. Germline lookup yields CDR1 MNHEY and CDR2 SMNVEV (reference sequence). The CDR3 spells CASSLGTANYEQYF. The CDR3 nucleotides are TGTGCCAGCAGTCTCGGGACAGCGAACTACGAGCAGTACTTC.

The chain joins TRBV14 to TRBJ1-1; D is perhaps TRBD1 (6 bases). The V gene's germline CDR1 is SGHDN and CDR2 FVKESK. V lost 2 bases and J 4 bases, leaving 14 bases between the germline ends. The CDR3 contains 15 residues. The CDR3 reads CASSQLRGKVTEAFF. DNA for the CDR3: TGTGCCAGCAGCCAACTGAGGGGGAAGGTCACTGAAGCTTTCTTT.

The chain is built from TRBV7-9 and TRBJ1-5; maybe TRBD1 (5 bases). Germline CDR1 and CDR2: SEHNR and FQNEAQ (reference sequence). The ends were cut back, 5 bases at V and 2 bases at J, with 13 bases in the middle. CDR3 length: 15 residues. CDR3 sequence reads: CASSELGEGNQPQHF. The CDR3, as DNA: TGTGCCAGCAGCGAACTAGGGGAGGGCAATCAGCCCCAGCATTTT.

The chain recombines TRBV5-4 with TRBJ2-2; TRBD1 matches at 8 bases. V lost 4 bases to trimming and J lost 1 base; unmatched junction nucleotides: 6. The CDR3 covers 16 residues. Germline-derived CDR1 and CDR2 are SGHNT and YYREEE (reference sequence). The CDR3 spells CASSSRTGMNTGELFF. CDR3 DNA: TGTGCCAGCAGCAGCCGGACAGGGATGAACACCGGGGAGCTGTTTTTT.

The chain has TRBV11-2 and TRBJ2-7; D unresolved. This CDR3 comprises 12 residues. With 5 bases removed from V and 4 bases from J, the gap between germline ends came to 9 bases. The germline gives CDR1 SGHAT, CDR2 FQNNGV. CDR3 sequence (DNA): TGTGCCAGCAGCCGAGCCCCATACGAGCAGTACTTC. As protein: CASSRAPYEQYF.

The chain uses TRBV27 and TRBJ1-5; maybe TRBD1 (6 bases). CDR1 and CDR2 from the germline V gene are MNHEY and SMNVEV (reference sequence). Trimming left V 5 bases short and J 6 bases short, with 14 bases between. The CDR3 covers 14 residues. The CDR3 bases are TGTGCCAGCAGTGAACAGGGCGACCCTCAGCCCCAGCATTTT. This encodes CASSEQGDPQPQHF.

This clone showed up just a few times. The rearrangement uses TRBV4-1 and TRBJ2-7; D gene ambiguous. Germline CDR1 reads MGHRA; CDR2 reads YSYEKL. This CDR3 comprises 13 residues. With 0 bases removed from V and 4 bases from J, the gap between germline ends came to 7 bases. The CDR3: CASSQDLVYEQYF. In DNA form, the CDR3 reads TGCGCCAGCAGCCAAGATCTAGTATACGAGCAGTACTTC.